Each of the 20 T cell receptor beta chains below was sequenced from the same sample in a study of blood T cell repertoires in COVID-19. The data were produced by immunoSEQ multiplex PCR, yet TCRdb's version contains in-frame clones alone and is incomplete. The table records hundreds of thousands of clones, approximately 89% of them present only once. The sample comprised PBMCs or T cells enriched from blood (not recorded which). Receptors were obtained from a woman between 35 and 50 years old who had recovered from COVID-19.

The chain combines TRBV27 with TRBJ1-1, with D unclear. In germline, CDR1 is MNHEY, CDR2 SMNVEV (reference sequence). The CDR3 is made up of 14 amino acids. V lost 3 bases and J 1 base, leaving 9 bases between the germline ends. This CDR3 reads CASSLARKNTEAFF. CDR3 DNA sequence: TGTGCCAGCAGTTTGGCCCGCAAGAACACTGAAGCTTTCTTT.

The rearrangement joins TRBV19 to TRBJ2-7, with 9 bases lining up with TRBD2. Germline V gene lookup returns CDR1 LNHDA and CDR2 SQIVND (reference sequence). CDR3 length: 17 residues. With 4 bases clipped from V and 6 bases from J, the junction kept 16 bases outside the gene matches. The CDR3 protein is CASSTPLAGGPSGEQYF. The CDR3 DNA sequence: TGTGCCAGTAGTACCCCACTGGCGGGGGGGCCTTCGGGCGAGCAGTACTTC.

The rearrangement links TRBV12-5 to TRBJ2-4; maybe TRBD1 (6 bases). Germline V gives CDR1 LGHNT, CDR2 FRNRAP. This CDR3 comprises 14 residues. V lost 1 base, J lost 9 bases, and 13 bases lay in between. Here the CDR3 reads CASGLDPGDVIQYF. The CDR3 nucleotides are TGTGCTAGTGGTTTGGATCCAGGGGACGTCATTCAGTACTTC.

This chain connects TRBV5-1 to TRBJ2-3, with 7 bases matching TRBD1. This CDR3 has 16 residues. Germline CDR1 is SGHRS and CDR2 is YFSETQ. After removal of 4 bases from V and 0 bases from J, the junction contained 8 bases not matched to a gene. The CDR3 loop reads CASSLGTASSTDTQYF. The CDR3 DNA reads as TGCGCCAGCAGCCTAGGGACAGCCTCTAGCACAGATACGCAGTATTTT.

This chain links TRBV4-3 with TRBJ1-2; D unclear. Germline loops: CDR1 LGHNA, CDR2 YSLEER. The V and J ends lost 0 bases and 2 bases respectively, with 10 bases between them. The CDR3 is 15 residues long. In DNA, the CDR3 is TGCGCCAGCAGCCAAGAGACGGGAGTGAACTATGGCTACACCTTC. Its protein is CASSQETGVNYGYTF.

The chain is built from TRBV7-9 and TRBJ2-5, with TRBD1 identical over 9 bases. Losses at the gene ends were 5 bases for V and 4 bases for J; bases not matched to a gene: 8. This CDR3 has 15 amino acids. Germline values: CDR1 SEHNR, CDR2 FQNEAQ (reference sequence). The CDR3 nucleotides read TGTGCCAGCAGCGGCCCGGGACAGGGTGGAGAGACCCAGTACTTC. Its protein is CASSGPGQGGETQYF.

CDR3 sequence: CASGRGGEQFF. The CDR3 bases are TGTGCCAGTGGGAGGGGAGGTGAGCAGTTCTTC. The chain employs TRBV19 and TRBJ2-1; 7 nucleotides match TRBD2. The CDR3 sequence is 11 residues long. Trimming removed 8 bases from V and 9 bases from J; junction bases left unmatched: 4. The germline V gene encodes CDR1 LNHDA and CDR2 SQIVND (reference sequence).

The CDR3 DNA follows: TGTGCCAGCTCACCGCTTACCTACCTAGCGGGGATCCAAGAGACCCAGTACTTC. It yields the protein CASSPLTYLAGIQETQYF. The chain links TRBV18 to TRBJ2-5, with 9 bases matching TRBD2. This CDR3 is 18 amino acids long. J gave up 1 base and V 3 bases, and 12 bases lay outside the gene matches. CDR1 and CDR2 from the germline V gene are KGHSH and LQKENI.

The chain carries TRBV2 and TRBJ1-4, with 8 bases fitting TRBD1. J lost 5 bases, V lost 7 bases, and 6 bases had no gene match. Per the germline V gene, CDR1 is SNHLY and CDR2 is FYNNEI. The CDR3 contains 14 residues. The DNA for the CDR3 is TGTGCCAGCAACCGGGACAGGCAAAATGAAAAACTGTTTTTT. It encodes CASNRDRQNEKLFF.

The CDR3 reads CASSVTSGGSYEQYF. As DNA, the CDR3 is TGTGCCAGCTCCGTGACTAGCGGGGGATCCTACGAGCAGTACTTC. This chain joins TRBV18 and TRBJ2-7, with TRBD2 identical over 12 bases. This CDR3 is 15 amino acids long. Looked up from germline, CDR1 is KGHSH and CDR2 is LQKENI. Trimming at V came to 6 bases and at J to 1 base, leaving 4 bases not matched to a gene.

The chain is built from TRBV20-1 and TRBJ2-7; D call uncertain. Per germline, CDR1 DFQATT and CDR2 SNEGSKA (reference sequence). V was clipped by 6 bases and J by 7 bases, with 10 bases between them. This CDR3 contains 10 residues. The CDR3 loop is CSALLIEQYF. Written as DNA, the CDR3 is TGCAGTGCCCTCCTTATTGAGCAGTACTTC.

The chain links TRBV9 to TRBJ2-6, with TRBD1 matching 7 bases. The CDR3 sequence is 15 residues long. The V segment lost 2 bases and the J segment 2 bases; nucleotides outside the gene matches: 1. Germline V gives CDR1 SGDLS, CDR2 YYNGEE. The CDR3 DNA follows: TGTGCCAGCAGCGTCACAGGGGCTGGGGCCAACGTCCTGACTTTC. It yields the protein CASSVTGAGANVLTF.

V gene TRBV7-2 combines with J gene TRBJ2-7; TRBD1 matches 7 bases. This CDR3 is built from 15 residues. Germline CDR1 is SGHTA and CDR2 is FQGNSA. V trimming: 3 bases; J trimming: 6 bases; junction bases outside the gene matches: 11. CDR3 DNA sequence: TGTGCCAGCAGCTTGGGGCTACCCCCAGGGGGCGAGCAGTACTTC. Translation: CASSLGLPPGGEQYF.

The chain carries TRBV4-3 and TRBJ2-1, with D maybe TRBD2 (6 bases). Trimming left V 8 bases short and J 8 bases short, with 19 bases between. Germline lookup yields CDR1 LGHNA and CDR2 YSLEER. This CDR3 spans 14 amino acids. CDR3: CASSDGGMIDEQFF. In DNA, the CDR3 is TGCGCCAGCTCAGATGGGGGGATGATCGATGAGCAGTTCTTC.

The chain couples TRBV30 to TRBJ2-3; possible D gene TRBD1, 5 bases. V was trimmed by 0 bases and J by 0 bases, leaving 13 bases between them. The CDR3 has 16 amino acids. Looked up from germline, CDR1 is GTSNPN and CDR2 is SVGIG (reference sequence). CDR3 in DNA: TGTGCCTGGAGTGTTTGGACACTAAAAAGCACAGATACGCAGTATTTT. Translated, it gives CAWSVWTLKSTDTQYF.

V gene TRBV4-3 combines with J gene TRBJ1-4, with D perhaps matching TRBD1 (5 bases). The CDR3 loop spans 14 amino acids. Germline assignment: CDR1 LGHNA and CDR2 YSLEER. V shed 0 bases and J shed 12 bases, with 14 bases lying between them. In DNA form, the CDR3 reads TGCGCCAGCAGCCAAGAGGGGCGCGGACAACAACTGTTTTTT. As protein: CASSQEGRGQQLFF.

CDR3 DNA: TGCAGCGTTGAGCGGACAGTGAACTATGGCTACACCTTC. This sequence encodes CSVERTVNYGYTF. The rearrangement joins TRBV29-1 to TRBJ1-2; the D gene is possibly TRBD1 (6 bases). Per germline, CDR1 SQVTM and CDR2 ANQGSEA. The ends were cut back, 3 bases at V and 2 bases at J, with 10 bases in the middle. The CDR3 loop spans 13 amino acids.

The gene calls are TRBV6-5 and TRBJ1-1, with D tentatively TRBD1 (5 bases). Germline CDR1 and CDR2: MNHEY and SVGAGI. Trimming removed 2 bases from V and 8 bases from J, with 12 bases in between. This CDR3 is 13 amino acids long. CDR3 sequence reads: CASSYRGIREAFF. As DNA, the CDR3 is TGTGCCAGCAGTTACCGGGGGATACGGGAAGCTTTCTTT.

The chain is built from TRBV11-2 and TRBJ2-7; D may be TRBD1 (5 bases). Trimming removed 4 bases from V and 7 bases from J, with 14 bases in between. This CDR3 is 13 amino acids long. CDR1 SGHAT and CDR2 FQNNGV come from the germline V gene. The CDR3 DNA reads TGTGCCAGCAGCTCGCTCAGGGTTATGGAGCAGTACTTC. This codes for CASSSLRVMEQYF.

This chain connects TRBV5-6 to TRBJ1-6; maybe TRBD1 (6 bases). With 1 base removed from V and 10 bases from J, the gap between germline ends came to 15 bases. Germline V gives CDR1 SGHDT, CDR2 YYEEEE. The CDR3 runs 15 residues. CDR3 protein: CASSLWRGASSPLHF. CDR3 DNA: TGTGCCAGCAGCTTGTGGCGGGGGGCGAGCTCACCCCTCCACTTT.